One and the same sample provided the 30 T cell receptor beta chains below, sequenced in a study of OX40 agonist ivuxolimab in advanced cancers. Receptors were amplified or captured by the immunoSEQ multiplex PCR assay. Held by TCRdb, this immuneACCESS table contains in-frame sequences only and omits some clones. Under half of the omission traces to an unresolved V gene where checked; the cause of the rest is unknown. The sample contains approximately 100,000 clones, around 88% of them found a single time. Under 0.55% of the sample lies in the top ten. The sequences come from CD4+ or CD8+ T cells sorted from blood, collected in a trial of the OX40 agonist ivuxolimab. Receptors originate from an adult with an advanced solid tumor such as melanoma, head and neck, liver or kidney cancer.

The rearrangement uses TRBV2 and TRBJ2-3, with D possibly TRBD2 on 5 matching bases. The CDR3 consists of 14 residues. Trimming left V 8 bases short and J 1 base short, with 13 bases between. Germline V lookup: CDR1 SNHLY, CDR2 FYNNEI. CDR3 DNA sequence: TGTGCCAGCGACACAGCGGAGGGCACAGATACGCAGTATTTT. Protein: CASDTAEGTDTQYF.

V and J are TRBV19 and TRBJ1-2; unclear D gene. V was cut by 6 bases and J by 3 bases, with 17 bases left in between. Germline V lookup: CDR1 LNHDA, CDR2 SQIVND (reference sequence). The length of the CDR3 is 15 residues. CDR3 region: CASSPESDSDYGYTF. The CDR3 nucleotides read TGTGCCAGTAGCCCCGAGAGCGATTCGGACTATGGCTACACCTTC.

J is TRBJ1-1 and V is TRBV6-5; possible D gene TRBD1, 6 bases. Germline lookup yields CDR1 MNHEY and CDR2 SVGAGI. The CDR3 covers 14 residues. V was pared by 6 bases and J by 1 base, with 12 bases between. The CDR3 nucleotides read TGTGCCAGCAGAGAACCGGGACAGAACACTGAAGCTTTCTTT. Translation gives CASREPGQNTEAFF.

The chain uses TRBV7-9 and TRBJ2-5; D tentatively reads TRBD1 or TRBD2 (6 bases each). V lost 4 bases and J 4 bases, leaving 13 bases between the germline ends. This CDR3 region has 14 residues. Germline lookup yields CDR1 SEHNR and CDR2 FQNEAQ (reference sequence). Written as DNA, the CDR3 is TGTGCCAGCAGCTCTATGGGGGGCCGAGAGACCCAGTACTTC. It is translated as CASSSMGGRETQYF.

This chain joins TRBV2 and TRBJ1-1; D remains unclear. This CDR3 is built from 13 residues. Germline values: CDR1 SNHLY, CDR2 FYNNEI. The V and J ends lost 3 bases and 1 base respectively, with 6 bases between them. The CDR3 DNA reads TGTGCCAGCAGTGATGACGGGAACACTGAAGCTTTCTTT. Protein: CASSDDGNTEAFF.

The rearrangement uses TRBV5-1 and TRBJ2-2; maybe TRBD2 (6 bases). The V end was cut by 4 bases, the J end by 5 bases, with 15 bases between. The CDR3 has 15 amino acids. Germline values: CDR1 SGHRS, CDR2 YFSETQ. The CDR3 here is CASSDRRGVTGELFF. As DNA, the CDR3 is TGCGCCAGCAGCGACCGGAGGGGCGTGACCGGGGAGCTGTTTTTT.

In the case of this clone: The conserved phenylalanine or tryptophan normally closing the CDR3 is absent here, so this likely arose from a read error. The chain links TRBV5-1 to TRBJ1-6; D gene ambiguous. V lost 0 bases and J lost 10, with 11 bases in between. CDR3 size: 14 residues. Germline CDR1 reads SGHRS; CDR2 reads YFSETQ. CDR3: CASSLGQLGSPLHL. The CDR3 DNA reads TGCGCCAGCAGCTTGGGGCAGCTTGGGTCACCCCTCCACCTT.

The rearrangement joins TRBV5-1 to TRBJ2-7; 7 bases map to TRBD1. Germline CDR1 is SGHRS and CDR2 is YFSETQ. Trimming cost V 0 bases and J 2 bases; bases outside gene matches: 2. The CDR3 covers 14 residues. This chain's CDR3 is CASSLAGQTYEQYF. CDR3 coding DNA: TGCGCCAGCAGCTTGGCGGGACAGACCTACGAGCAGTACTTC. Supplemented by reference TRBV5-1 and TRBJ2-7, the full variable domain reads KAGVTQTPRYLIKTRGQQVTLSCSPISGHRSVSWYQQTPGQGLQFLFEYFSETQRNKGNFPGRFSGRQFSNSRSEMNVSTLELGDSALYLCASSLAGQTYEQYFGPGTRLTVT.

This sequence joins TRBV11-1 and TRBJ1-2; D might be TRBD1 (5 bases). The germline CDR1 and CDR2 sequences are SGHAT and FQDESV (reference sequence). Trimming pared 4 bases from V and 0 bases from J, leaving 12 bases between. CDR3 length: 15 amino acids. CDR3 region: CASSSGRLANYGYTF. In nucleotides, the CDR3 is TGTGCCAGCAGCTCGGGACGGTTAGCTAACTATGGCTACACCTTC.

About this clone: A junction end diverges from the germline sequence, so it may reflect a read error. The rearrangement joins TRBV7-7 to TRBJ2-5, with a tentative D call TRBD2 (5 bases). The germline V gene has CDR1 SSHAT and CDR2 FNYEAQ (reference sequence). This CDR3 is built from 14 residues. CDR3 in amino acids: CASSLVAWEETQYF. The DNA of the CDR3 is TGTGCTAGCAGCTTAGTGGCTTGGGAGGAGACCCAGTACTTC.

The sample holds one count of this clone. The V and J genes are TRBV9 and TRBJ2-3; 8 bases line up with TRBD2. Trimming cost V 2 bases and J 4 bases; bases outside gene matches: 9. This CDR3 is 16 amino acids long. Germline-derived CDR1 and CDR2 are SGDLS and YYNGEE. The DNA for the CDR3 is TGTGCCAGCAGCGTCCTCCGGGGGGGGCGGGCAGATACGCAGTATTTT. It specifies CASSVLRGGRADTQYF.

The chain uses TRBV6-1 and TRBJ2-5, with TRBD1 matching over 9 bases. The better agreement between TRBJ2-7 and the DNA end casts doubt on the J call. Germline assignment: CDR1 MNHNS and CDR2 SASEGT. The CDR3 runs to 14 residues. The CDR3: CASSESDRGSEQYF. DNA for the CDR3: TGTGCCAGCAGTGAGTCTGACAGGGGGAGCGAGCAGTACTTC.

The chain uses TRBV6-1 and TRBJ1-5, with D maybe TRBD1 (6 bases). CDR3 size: 18 residues. Per the germline V gene, CDR1 is MNHNS and CDR2 is SASEGT. V lost 0 bases to trimming and J lost 0 bases, with 15 bases between them. The CDR3 DNA sequence: TGTGCCAGCAGTGAAGCGTCACAACACAGGGATAGCAATCAGCCCCAGCATTTT. This translates into CASSEASQHRDSNQPQHF.

The count of this clone is one. The chain uses TRBV5-1 and TRBJ2-3; tentative D call: TRBD1 (6 bases). CDR1 SGHRS and CDR2 YFSETQ come from the germline V gene. This CDR3 contains 16 residues. V gave up 4 bases and J gave up 4 bases, with 19 bases separating them. CDR3 nucleotides: TGCGCCAGCAGCCCCCTTACTCAGGGGTCGTCAGATACGCAGTATTTT. Its translation is CASSPLTQGSSDTQYF.

This chain links TRBV2 with TRBJ2-7; possible D gene TRBD2, 6 bases. Trimming took off 0 bases at V and 2 bases at J, with 11 bases between the two ends. The germline V gene has CDR1 SNHLY and CDR2 FYNNEI. The CDR3 length is 15 residues. The CDR3 here is CASSEARGPTYEQYF. In DNA form, the CDR3 reads TGTGCCAGCAGTGAAGCGCGGGGACCCACCTACGAGCAGTACTTC.

The V gene is TRBV20-1, the J gene TRBJ1-3; no clear D. The germline CDR1 and CDR2 sequences are DFQATT and SNEGSKA (reference sequence). The CDR3 contains 11 residues. V was shortened by 5 bases and J by 4 bases, with 6 bases between the two germline ends. CDR3 DNA sequence: TGCAGTGCTCTAACAGGAAACACCATATATTTT. Its protein product is CSALTGNTIYF.

The chain recombines TRBV4-3 with TRBJ1-5; D not certain. This CDR3 spans 16 amino acids. V shed 0 bases and J shed 4 bases, with 13 bases lying between them. Per germline, CDR1 LGHNA and CDR2 YSLEER. The CDR3 DNA reads as TGCGCCAGCAGCCAAGATTTATACAGCTCTAATCAGCCCCAGCATTTT. Translated, it gives CASSQDLYSSNQPQHF.

V is TRBV7-3 and J is TRBJ1-1; possibly TRBD1 for D (5 bases). This CDR3 has 13 residues. Per the germline V gene, CDR1 is SGHTA and CDR2 is FQGTGA. V gave up 0 bases and J gave up 5 bases, with 7 bases separating them. Here the CDR3 reads CASSLTGGTEAFF. The CDR3 nucleotides read TGTGCCAGCAGCTTAACGGGGGGGACTGAAGCTTTCTTT.

The rearrangement joins TRBV6-4 to TRBJ2-3; 9 bases are shared with TRBD1. J lost 4 bases, V lost 10 bases, and 12 bases had no gene match. This CDR3 contains 15 residues. Germline CDR1 MRHNA, CDR2 SNTAGT. CDR3 sequence: CATAPGTGNADTQYF. CDR3 nucleotide sequence: TGTGCCACCGCCCCCGGGACAGGGAACGCAGATACGCAGTATTTT.

The chain combines TRBV5-1 with TRBJ1-4, with 8 nucleotides matching TRBD1. CDR3 length: 15 residues. The V gene end was trimmed by 7 bases and the J gene end by 8 bases; junction bases not matched to a gene: 13. Germline values: CDR1 SGHRS, CDR2 YFSETQ. CDR3 sequence (DNA): TGCGCCAGCCGTGCCCCAGGGGGCGCGGGGGAAAAACTGTTTTTT. Encoded protein: CASRAPGGAGEKLFF.

This rearrangement joins TRBV11-3 to TRBJ2-2, with D perhaps matching TRBD1 or TRBD2 (5 bases each). Trimming took 7 bases from V and 5 from J, leaving 20 bases between them. In germline, CDR1 is SGHNT, CDR2 YENEEA. The CDR3 totals 16 residues. The CDR3 bases are TGTGCCAGCACCACATCCGGGACCTCGGGGACCGGGGAGCTGTTTTTT. Translation: CASTTSGTSGTGELFF.

CDR3 in DNA: TGCGCCAGCAGCTTGGACAGCCGGAGGGGTGAAAAACTGTTTTTT. As protein: CASSLDSRRGEKLFF. The chain recombines TRBV5-1 with TRBJ1-4; possible D gene TRBD1, 5 bases. Germline V gene lookup returns CDR1 SGHRS and CDR2 YFSETQ. The CDR3 is 15 residues long. Trimming removed 0 bases from V and 7 bases from J, with 13 bases in between.

The rearrangement joins TRBV5-5 to TRBJ1-2; D is possibly TRBD1 (6 bases). The CDR3 has 15 amino acids. Looked up from germline, CDR1 is SGHKS and CDR2 is YYEKEE (reference sequence). Trimming shortened V by 3 bases and J by 5 bases, and 17 bases separated the two germline ends. DNA of the CDR3: TGTGCCAGCAGCTCCAAGCAGGGGTTGGAGTATGGCTACACCTTC. Translating gives CASSSKQGLEYGYTF.

J is TRBJ1-4 and V is TRBV5-4, with unresolved D. This CDR3 has 15 amino acids. The germline V gene has CDR1 SGHNT and CDR2 YYREEE (reference sequence). With 4 bases removed from V and 4 bases from J, the gap between germline ends came to 14 bases. CDR3 nucleotides: TGTGCCAGCAGCCCGGAAGTGTCTAATAATGAAAAACTGTTTTTT. Its protein is CASSPEVSNNEKLFF.

The genes are TRBV28 and TRBJ1-5; tentative D call: TRBD1 (5 bases). The germline V and J ends were trimmed by 10 bases and 4 bases, with 20 bases remaining between them. The germline V gene encodes CDR1 MDHEN and CDR2 SYDVKM. This CDR3 comprises 15 residues. The CDR3 loop reads CATRRGQGPNQPQHF. The CDR3 bases are TGTGCCACTCGGAGAGGGCAGGGCCCGAATCAGCCCCAGCATTTT.

V usage is TRBV11-3 and J usage is TRBJ2-1; D is ambiguous. The CDR3 is made up of 13 amino acids. The V end lost 1 base, the J end lost 2 bases, and 3 bases lay between the germline ends. Germline V gene lookup returns CDR1 SGHNT and CDR2 YENEEA. This CDR3 is CASSLGAYNEQFF. CDR3 nucleotides: TGTGCCAGCAGCTTAGGGGCCTACAATGAGCAGTTCTTC.

This clone has only a few counts. The chain is built from TRBV25-1 and TRBJ2-7; D is perhaps TRBD2 (6 bases). This CDR3 region has 13 residues. Trimming removed 4 bases from V and 1 base from J, with 8 bases in between. Germline V CDR1 and CDR2: MGHDK, SYGVNS. The DNA of the CDR3 is TGTGCCAGCAGTGGGGGACTGTCCTACGAGCAGTACTTC. It specifies CASSGGLSYEQYF.

The chain is built from TRBV2 and TRBJ1-1; TRBD1 matches at 7 bases. After removal of 2 bases from V and 10 bases from J, the junction contained 1 base not matched to a gene. This CDR3 is built from 11 residues. Looked up from germline, CDR1 is SNHLY and CDR2 is FYNNEI. The CDR3 DNA is TGTGCCAGCAGTGAAAGGGGGCCAGCTTTCTTT. This translates into CASSERGPAFF.

The CDR3 nucleotides read TGTGCCAGCAGTTCGCTCGGACTAGTGGGGGCGCCTGAGCAGTTCTTC. Its protein is CASSSLGLVGAPEQFF. This chain uses TRBV28 with TRBJ2-1; a possible D gene is TRBD2 (7 bases). Germline CDR1 reads MDHEN; CDR2 reads SYDVKM. The length of the CDR3 is 16 residues. Trimming took off 4 bases at V and 9 bases at J, with 22 bases between the two ends. Looking up the rest from reference TRBV28 and TRBJ2-1 gives the full variable domain: DVKVTQSSRYLVKRTGEKVFLECVQDMDHENMFWYRQDPGLGLRLIYFSYDVKMKEKGDIPEGYSVSREKKERFSLILESASTNQTSMYLCASSSLGLVGAPEQFFGPGTRLTVL.

This chain uses TRBV21-1 with TRBJ2-2; no check of the table's D call, TRBD1, against the DNA was made. TRBV21-1 is described as a pseudogene. The CDR3 is 15 amino acids. This CDR3 is CARCTGGANTGELFF. CDR3 sequence (DNA): TGTGCCAGATGTACAGGGGGAGCGAACACCGGGGAGCTGTTTTTT.